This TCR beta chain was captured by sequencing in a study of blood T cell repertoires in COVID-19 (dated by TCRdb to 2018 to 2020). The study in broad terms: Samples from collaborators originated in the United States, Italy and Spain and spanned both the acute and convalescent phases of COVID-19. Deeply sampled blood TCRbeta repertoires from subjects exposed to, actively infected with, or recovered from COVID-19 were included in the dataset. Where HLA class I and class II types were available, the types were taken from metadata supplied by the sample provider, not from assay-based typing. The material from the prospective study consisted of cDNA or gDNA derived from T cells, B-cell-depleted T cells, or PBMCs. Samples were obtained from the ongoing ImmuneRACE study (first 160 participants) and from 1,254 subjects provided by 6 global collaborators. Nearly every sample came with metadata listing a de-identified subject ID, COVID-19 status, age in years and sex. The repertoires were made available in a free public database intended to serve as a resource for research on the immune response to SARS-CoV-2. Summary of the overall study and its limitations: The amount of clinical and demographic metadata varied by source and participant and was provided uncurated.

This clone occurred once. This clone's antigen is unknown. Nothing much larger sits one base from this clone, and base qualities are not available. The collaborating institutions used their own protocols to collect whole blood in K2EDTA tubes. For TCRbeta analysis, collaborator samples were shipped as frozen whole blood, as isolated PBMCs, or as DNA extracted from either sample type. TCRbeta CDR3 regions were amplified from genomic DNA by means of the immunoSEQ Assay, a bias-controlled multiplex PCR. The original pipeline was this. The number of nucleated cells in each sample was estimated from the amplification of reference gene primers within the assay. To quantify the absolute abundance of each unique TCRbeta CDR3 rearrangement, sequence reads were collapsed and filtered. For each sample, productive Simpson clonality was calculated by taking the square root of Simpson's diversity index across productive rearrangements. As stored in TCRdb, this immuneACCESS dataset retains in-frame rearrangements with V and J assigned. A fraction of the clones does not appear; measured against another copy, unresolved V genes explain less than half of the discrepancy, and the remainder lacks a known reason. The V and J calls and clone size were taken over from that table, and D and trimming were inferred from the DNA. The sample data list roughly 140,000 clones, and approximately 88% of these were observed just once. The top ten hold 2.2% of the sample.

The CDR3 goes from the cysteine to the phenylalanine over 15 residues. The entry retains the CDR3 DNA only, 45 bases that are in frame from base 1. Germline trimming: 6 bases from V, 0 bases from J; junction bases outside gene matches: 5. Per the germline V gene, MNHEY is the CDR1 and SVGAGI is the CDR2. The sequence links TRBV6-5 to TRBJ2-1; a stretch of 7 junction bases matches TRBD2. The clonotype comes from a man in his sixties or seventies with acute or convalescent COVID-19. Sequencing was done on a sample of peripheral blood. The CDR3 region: CASRSGGSSYNEQFF. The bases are TGTGCCAGCAGGTCGGGGGGAAGCTCCTACAATGAGCAGTTCTTC.